Listed below are T cell receptor beta chains from one sample, sequenced in a study of T cell responses to AZD1222 COVID-19 vaccine. TCRdb keeps only in-frame clones here, not all; method: immunoSEQ multiplex PCR. The table has some 83,000 clones, approximately 89% seen once. This material consisted of peripheral blood, taken 28 days after the second AZD1222 dose. Every receptor here comes from an adult who received the AZD1222 COVID-19 vaccine. CDR3s include the opening cysteine and the closing phenylalanine or tryptophan. Each record gives: V gene, clone size, J gene, D gene, CDR3 DNA, CDR3 protein. A D gene is named only where the DNA matches it firmly. Rows give clone size only sometimes, using once, few, many, or a class for an expanded clone.

TRBV10-1	NA	TRBJ2-1	NA	TGCGCCAGCAGTGTCCACCCTACAGAGTACAATGAGCAGTTCTTC	CASSVHPTEYNEQFF
TRBV15	NA	TRBJ1-2	NA	TGTGCCACCAGCAGAGCTAACTGGGGGAACCCTGGCTACACCTTC	CATSRANWGNPGYTF
TRBV7-9	NA	TRBJ1-4	TRBD1	TGTGCCAGCAGCCTGGGGGGACAGGTTTTCGAAAAACTGTTTTTT	CASSLGGQVFEKLFF
TRBV18	NA	TRBJ2-5	NA	TGTGCCAGCTCACCAAGGTCGGAGACCCAGTACTTC	CASSPRSETQYF
TRBV4-1	NA	TRBJ1-2	NA	TGCGCCAGCAGCCCGGATCGGAACTATGGCTACACCTTC	CASSPDRNYGYTF
TRBV3-1/TRBV3-2	NA	TRBJ2-5	TRBD2	TGTGCCAGCAGCCAAGTCCCTAGCGGGGGGGTTAGGGAGACCCAGTACTTC	CASSQVPSGGVRETQYF
TRBV6-2/TRBV6-3	once	TRBJ2-1	TRBD2	TGTGCCAGCAGGCCTAGCGGGCAAAACAATGAGCAGTTCTTC	CASRPSGQNNEQFF
TRBV10-2	NA	TRBJ1-4	TRBD1	TGCGCCAGCAGCAGGGACAGGGGGCGAGAAAAACTGTTTTTT	CASSRDRGREKLFF
TRBV5-8	NA	TRBJ1-1	NA	TGTGCCAGCAGCCCCGGTATGTCCCGGAGGACTGAAGCTTTCTTT	CASSPGMSRRTEAFF
TRBV6-5	NA	TRBJ1-2	TRBD1	TGTGCCAGCAGTTGGAACAGGGGGTCCTATGGCTACACCTTC	CASSWNRGSYGYTF
TRBV4-2	NA	TRBJ2-5	TRBD2	TGTGCCAGCAGCCAAGATCCGCCGGGGGGTTGGAAAGAGACCCAGTACTTC	CASSQDPPGGWKETQYF
TRBV7-9	NA	TRBJ1-5	NA	TGTGCCAGCAGGGGGGCGGGAAATCAGCCCCAGCATTTT	CASRGAGNQPQHF
TRBV7-2	NA	TRBJ2-1	TRBD2	TGTGCCAGCAGCTTACGCCTAGCGGGGACCTACAATGAGCAGTTCTTC	CASSLRLAGTYNEQFF
TRBV5-4	once	TRBJ2-1	TRBD2	TGTGCCAGCAGCTTGGGAGCTAGCGGGGGATCGAATGAGCAGTTCTTC	CASSLGASGGSNEQFF
TRBV7-8	NA	TRBJ1-1	NA	TGTGCCAGCAGCTTAGCGGCCAGTGGGTACACTGAAGCTTTCTTT	CASSLAASGYTEAFF
TRBV7-9	NA	TRBJ2-7	NA	TGTGCCAGCAGCGAAAGAGATAGGGCCCCCTACGAGCAGTACTTC	CASSERDRAPYEQYF
TRBV6-5	NA	TRBJ2-3	NA	TGTGCCATCCTAGAGGGTACGCAGTATTTT	CAILEGTQYF
TRBV27	NA	TRBJ2-7	NA	TGTGCCAGCAGTTTATCGGGAGCCGAGCAGTACTTC	CASSLSGAEQYF
TRBV9	NA	TRBJ2-2	NA	TGTGCCAGCAACTCCCTGTTGGGGGGGCCTACCGGGGAGCTGTTTTTT	CASNSLLGGPTGELFF
TRBV18	NA	TRBJ2-5	NA	TGTGCCAGCTCACCACAAGCTCAAGAGACCCAGTACTTC	CASSPQAQETQYF
TRBV7-6	NA	TRBJ2-5	TRBD2	TGTGCCAGCAGCTCGGGGGGTGAGCGTCGCGAGACCCAGTACTTC	CASSSGGERRETQYF
TRBV6-5	NA	TRBJ2-1	NA	TGTGCCAGCAGTTACTCTTGGGGGGGCACGGGGAATGAGCAGTTCTTC	CASSYSWGGTGNEQFF
TRBV6-5	NA	TRBJ1-2	NA	TGTGCCAGCAGTTACCCCGGGACCGGACTCTATGGCTACACCTTC	CASSYPGTGLYGYTF
TRBV5-4	NA	TRBJ1-2	TRBD1	TGTGCCAGCAGCCAACTTACGGGACAGGGGAACTATGGCTACACCTTC	CASSQLTGQGNYGYTF
TRBV5-1	NA	TRBJ1-6	TRBD1	TGCGCCAGCAGCCTAGGACAGGAGCGGTCACCCCTCCACTTT	CASSLGQERSPLHF
TRBV5-1	NA	TRBJ1-1	NA	TGCGCCAGCAGCCTGGGAAACACTGAAGCTTACTTT	CASSLGNTEAYF
TRBV11-2	NA	TRBJ2-1	NA	TGTGCCAGCAGCTTAAGGGGGGGTTATCCCTACAATGAGCAGTTCTTC	CASSLRGGYPYNEQFF
TRBV4-1	NA	TRBJ1-1	NA	TGCGCCAGCAGAAATACCGGGACGGGGAACACTGAAGCTTTCTTT	CASRNTGTGNTEAFF
TRBV10-1	NA	TRBJ2-7	TRBD1	TGCGCCAGCAGTGAGGTCGGACAGGTCTACGAGCAGTACTTC	CASSEVGQVYEQYF
TRBV13	NA	TRBJ2-5	NA	TGTGCCAGCAGCTTAGTGGGGGCCGAAGAGACCCAGTACTTC	CASSLVGAEETQYF
TRBV4-3	NA	TRBJ2-2	NA	TGCGCCAGCAGCCAAGATCATATGGAGGGGGCGCATACCGGGGAGCTGTTTTTT	CASSQDHMEGAHTGELFF
TRBV19	NA	TRBJ1-4	NA	TGTGCCAGTAGTATAAGAGCGGCCCCTGGAGGGACTAATGAAAAACTGTTTTTT	CASSIRAAPGGTNEKLFF
TRBV9	once	TRBJ1-5	TRBD1	TGTGCCAGCAGCGCAGGACAGGGAAGGTGGAGCAATCAGCCCCAGCATTTT	CASSAGQGRWSNQPQHF
TRBV14	NA	TRBJ2-1	TRBD2	TGTGCCAGCAGCCACAGAATTCCGGGACTAGCGGGGGTCAATGAGCAGTTCTTC	CASSHRIPGLAGVNEQFF
TRBV6-6	few	TRBJ2-3	TRBD2	TGTGCCAGCAGACAGAGCGGGGGGCCCACAGATACGCAGTATTTT	CASRQSGGPTDTQYF
TRBV5-1	NA	TRBJ1-3	NA	TGCGCCAGCAGCCCGGACAGTTCTGGAAACACCATATATTTT	CASSPDSSGNTIYF
TRBV4-2	NA	TRBJ1-2	TRBD1	TGTGCCAGCAGCCAAGATGGGAAGGGGGCCCATGGCTACACCTTC	CASSQDGKGAHGYTF
TRBV4-3	NA	TRBJ1-6	TRBD1	TGCGCCAGCAGCACAGGCGTAGGGACAGAAAATTCACCCCTCCACTTT	CASSTGVGTENSPLHF
TRBV4-1	NA	TRBJ2-5	NA	TGCGCCAGCAGCCAAGCGGATAGGGTTGAGACCCAGTACTTC	CASSQADRVETQYF
TRBV24-1	NA	TRBJ1-5	TRBD1	TGTGCCACCAGTGATTCTGGACAGGGGTTGGTTCAGCCCCAGCATTTT	CATSDSGQGLVQPQHF
TRBV12-3/TRBV12-4	NA	TRBJ1-2	NA	TGTGCCAGCAGGGATAGGGTAAAGGGCTACACCTTC	CASRDRVKGYTF
TRBV6-6	once	TRBJ2-7	TRBD1	TGTGCCAGCAGTCTTGGACAGGGTGGATCCTACGAGCAGTACTTC	CASSLGQGGSYEQYF
TRBV28	NA	TRBJ2-3	TRBD2	TGTGCCATCAGCGGGGGATCCACAGATACGCAGTATTTT	CAISGGSTDTQYF
TRBV2	NA	TRBJ2-1	NA	TGTGCCAGCAGTGGTCGGGGCCTCTATGAGCAGTTCTTC	CASSGRGLYEQFF
TRBV7-2	NA	TRBJ2-7	TRBD1	TGTGCCAGCAGCTTCGCCACACAGGGGGTCCCCTCCTACGAGCAGTACTTC	CASSFATQGVPSYEQYF